The next 21 T cell receptor beta chains were all read from a single sample in a study of shared clonotypes between healthy human individuals. Repertoires were generated with immunoSEQ multiplex PCR, while TCRdb's copy carries only in-frame clones and drops some. The table has about 460,000 clones, more than 70% seen once; the top ten hold 12%. Sequences were obtained from PBMCs. The receptors originated from a woman in her thirties or forties in good health. Some clones in this sample may be carry-over from other donors' samples.

This clone was found once. The rearrangement links TRBV19 to TRBJ2-4, with a tentative D call TRBD1 (6 bases). The germline gives CDR1 LNHDA, CDR2 SQIVND (reference sequence). The germline V and J ends were trimmed by 6 bases and 7 bases, with 13 bases remaining between them. The CDR3 extends over 13 amino acids. The CDR3 spells CASSNGGGNIQYF. DNA for the CDR3: TGTGCCAGTAGCAACGGTGGGGGCAACATTCAGTACTTC.

The chain joins TRBV30 to TRBJ2-7; 11 bases are shared with TRBD2. The CDR3 loop spans 14 amino acids. Looked up from germline, CDR1 is GTSNPN and CDR2 is SVGIG (reference sequence). CDR3 in DNA: TGTGCGGGAACCGGGACTAGCGGCACCTACGAGCAGTACTTC. Its protein product is CAGTGTSGTYEQYF.

This sequence joins TRBV30 and TRBJ2-3; D tentatively reads TRBD1 or TRBD2 (5 bases each). V dropped 3 bases and J dropped 2 bases, with 12 bases sitting between them. The CDR3 has 14 amino acids. Germline CDR1 and CDR2: GTSNPN and SVGIG (reference sequence). CDR3 sequence reads: CAWRGDHLTDTQYF. CDR3 bases: TGTGCCTGGAGGGGGGACCATCTCACAGATACGCAGTATTTT.

The chain links TRBV2 to TRBJ2-1, with unresolved D. The CDR3 is 12 residues long. Germline assignment: CDR1 SNHLY and CDR2 FYNNEI. V was trimmed by 5 bases and J by 10 bases, leaving 12 bases between them. The CDR3 nucleotides read TGTGCCAGCAGTAACTACTTTGAGGAGCAGTTCTTC. As protein: CASSNYFEEQFF.

The genes are TRBV19 and TRBJ2-5, with 13 positions matching TRBD2. CDR3 size: 16 residues. Looked up from germline, CDR1 is LNHDA and CDR2 is SQIVND (reference sequence). The V gene end was trimmed by 4 bases and the J gene end by 3 bases; junction bases not matched to a gene: 5. The CDR3 here is CASSTGTSGKEETQYF. DNA for the CDR3: TGTGCCAGTAGTACCGGGACTAGCGGGAAAGAAGAGACCCAGTACTTC.

The genes are TRBV2 and TRBJ2-4; TRBD1 might be the D (7 bases). The V end was cut by 4 bases, the J end by 0 bases, with 19 bases between. CDR1 is SNHLY and CDR2 is FYNNEI in the germline V gene. The CDR3 sequence is 18 residues long. CDR3 amino acids: CASSGRGLDLLAKNIQYF. The CDR3 coding sequence is TGTGCCAGCAGTGGGAGGGGGCTTGACCTCCTAGCCAAAAACATTCAGTACTTC.

This clone was counted ten times or more. V gene TRBV5-6 combines with J gene TRBJ2-1, with unresolved D. Germline CDR1 is SGHDT and CDR2 is YYEEEE. The V gene lost 4 bases and the J gene lost 0 bases, with 17 bases spanning the gap. CDR3 length: 17 amino acids. The CDR3: CASSGNPDPSSYNEQFF. For the CDR3, the DNA is TGTGCCAGCAGCGGAAACCCCGACCCGAGCTCCTACAATGAGCAGTTCTTC.

Regarding this clone: Other DNA sequences in this specimen translate into the identical CDR3. DNA for the CDR3: TGTGCCAGCAGTGACTCAGAGTCAGATACGCAGTATTTT. Translation gives CASSDSESDTQYF. J is TRBJ2-3 and V is TRBV6-4; D remains ambiguous. This CDR3 has 13 residues. From germline, CDR1 is MRHNA and CDR2 SNTAGT. Trimming took 0 bases from V and 4 from J, leaving 5 bases between them.

The chain couples TRBV5-1 to TRBJ1-1; possibly TRBD1 for D (6 bases). Per the germline V gene, CDR1 is SGHRS and CDR2 is YFSETQ. The ends were cut back, 3 bases at V and 5 bases at J, with 11 bases in the middle. This CDR3 comprises 13 residues. CDR3 nucleotide sequence: TGCGCCAGCAGCTGGGACACTAGGACTGAAGCTTTCTTT. Residues: CASSWDTRTEAFF.

As DNA, the CDR3 is TGTGCCACCAGCAAAGGAGCGACGGGCAGGGGGCTAAGCAATCAGCCCCAGCATTTT. This gives the protein CATSKGATGRGLSNQPQHF. The gene calls are TRBV15 and TRBJ1-5; 8 bases fit TRBD1. Trimming removed 4 bases from V and 1 base from J; junction bases left unmatched: 15. The germline CDR1 and CDR2 sequences are LNHNV and YYDKDF (reference sequence). This CDR3 is built from 19 residues.

Worth noting for this clone: Distinct nucleotide sequences in the sample also encode this CDR3. V is TRBV7-8 and J is TRBJ2-6; no clear D gene. Trimming removed 1 base from V and 0 bases from J, with 1 base in between. Germline V gene lookup returns CDR1 SGHVS and CDR2 FQNEAQ. This CDR3 comprises 14 residues. The CDR3 region has the DNA TGTGCCAGCAGCTTAGACTCTGGGGCCAACGTCCTGACTTTC. It translates to CASSLDSGANVLTF.

V usage is TRBV30 and J usage is TRBJ1-5; no definite D call. V was cut by 2 bases and J by 3 bases, with 8 bases left in between. CDR1 is GTSNPN, CDR2 SVGIG, per germline (reference sequence). The CDR3 covers 13 residues. CDR3 in DNA: TGTGCCTGGAGTAAGTATAACAATCAGCCCCAGCATTTT. It yields the protein CAWSKYNNQPQHF.

The table lists this clone with a few counts. This chain connects TRBV28 to TRBJ2-1; D gene unclear. The germline gives CDR1 MDHEN, CDR2 SYDVKM. This CDR3 is built from 12 residues. V was clipped by 2 bases and J by 10 bases, with 9 bases between them. CDR3 sequence reads: CASSLPLLEQFF. The CDR3 nucleotides are TGTGCCAGCAGTTTACCCCTGTTGGAGCAGTTCTTC.

J is TRBJ2-7 and V is TRBV29-1, with D maybe TRBD2 (6 bases). This CDR3 region has 14 residues. CDR1 SQVTM and CDR2 ANQGSEA come from the germline V gene. V gave up 5 bases and J gave up 3 bases, with 17 bases separating them. The CDR3 nucleotides read TGCAGCGTTACCTGGCCTAGCGTCCGCTACGAGCAGTACTTC. Its translation: CSVTWPSVRYEQYF.

This clone is a singleton in its sample. With only one base between it and a far larger clone, this is likely a read error. V and J are TRBV5-4 and TRBJ2-7, with TRBD2 matching 7 bases. There are 17 residues in the CDR3. Germline CDR1 reads SGHNT; CDR2 reads YYREEE (reference sequence). CDR3 region: CANSLGGVGGNPYEQYF. In DNA form, the CDR3 reads TGTGCCAACAGCTTGGGTGGCGTCGGGGGGAACCCCTACGAGCAGTACTTC.

The V gene is TRBV5-1, the J gene TRBJ1-3; no definite D call. V lost 4 bases and J 0 bases, leaving 11 bases between the germline ends. Germline V CDR1 and CDR2: SGHRS, YFSETQ. The CDR3 extends over 15 amino acids. The CDR3 reads CASSTGRSSGNTIYF. The CDR3 DNA is TGCGCCAGCAGCACCGGAAGGTCCTCTGGAAACACCATATATTTT.

As concerns this clone: A far larger clone differs by one base, so this is likely a read error. Other DNA sequences in this specimen translate into the identical CDR3. The J gene is TRBJ2-3, the V gene TRBV7-2, with no clear D. V dropped 6 bases and J dropped 4 bases, with 8 bases sitting between them. CDR1 is SGHTA, CDR2 FQGNSA, per germline. This CDR3 is 12 amino acids long. The CDR3: CASSSASDTQYF. The CDR3 region has the DNA TGTGCCAGCAGTTCGGCTTCAGATACGCAGTATTTT.

This chain joins TRBV19 and TRBJ2-1; 13 bases are a match to TRBD2. This CDR3 spans 16 amino acids. With 6 bases clipped from V and 4 bases from J, the junction kept 6 bases outside the gene matches. CDR1 and CDR2 (germline): LNHDA, SQIVND (reference sequence). Written as DNA, the CDR3 is TGTGCCAGTAGCCACAAGGGACTAGCGGGGTACAATGAGCAGTTCTTC. This codes for CASSHKGLAGYNEQFF.

J is TRBJ1-2 and V is TRBV19; maybe TRBD1 (5 bases). From germline, CDR1 is LNHDA and CDR2 SQIVND (reference sequence). The CDR3 sequence is 15 residues long. V was pared by 5 bases and J by 4 bases, with 17 bases between. The DNA of the CDR3 is TGTGCCAGTAGTGTTATTACAGACAGAGCCTATGGCTACACCTTC. It encodes CASSVITDRAYGYTF.

In its sample, this clone was seen once. A far larger clone is a single base away, which makes a read error likely. The chain has TRBV29-1 and TRBJ2-7; 10 bases align to TRBD1. CDR3 length equals 13 residues. Trimming at V came to 7 bases and at J to 5 bases, leaving 8 bases not matched to a gene. Looked up from germline, CDR1 is SQVTM and CDR2 is ANQGSEA. The CDR3 region has the DNA TGCAGCGCCACGGGACAGGGGACTCACGAGCAGTACTTC. It specifies CSATGQGTHEQYF.

For this clone: Other nucleotide sequences from this sample produce the same CDR3. The gene calls are TRBV14 and TRBJ1-1; unclear D gene. V lost 0 bases, J lost 1 base, and 3 bases lay in between. The CDR3 runs to 13 residues. From germline, CDR1 is SGHDN and CDR2 FVKESK. CDR3 loop: CASSQDQNTEAFF. The CDR3 coding sequence is TGTGCCAGCAGCCAAGATCAGAACACTGAAGCTTTCTTT.